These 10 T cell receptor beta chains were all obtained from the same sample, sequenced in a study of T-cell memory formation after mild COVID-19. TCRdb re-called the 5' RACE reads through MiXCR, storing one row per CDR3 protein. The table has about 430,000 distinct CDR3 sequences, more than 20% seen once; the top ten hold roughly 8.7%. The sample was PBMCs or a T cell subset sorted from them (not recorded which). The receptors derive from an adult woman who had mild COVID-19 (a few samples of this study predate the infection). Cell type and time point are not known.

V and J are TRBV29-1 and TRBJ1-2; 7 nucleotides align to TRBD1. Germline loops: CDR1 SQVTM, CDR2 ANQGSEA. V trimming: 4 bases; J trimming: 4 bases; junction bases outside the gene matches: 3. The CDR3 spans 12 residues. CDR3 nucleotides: TGCAGCGTTGGACAGGGCCTCTATGGCTACACCTTC. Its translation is CSVGQGLYGYTF.

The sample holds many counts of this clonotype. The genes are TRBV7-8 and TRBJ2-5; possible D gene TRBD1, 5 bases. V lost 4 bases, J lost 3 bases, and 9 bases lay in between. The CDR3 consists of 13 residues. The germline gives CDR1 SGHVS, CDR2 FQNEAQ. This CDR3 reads CASSYPREETQYF. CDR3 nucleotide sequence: TGTGCCAGCAGCTATCCCAGGGAAGAGACCCAGTACTTC.

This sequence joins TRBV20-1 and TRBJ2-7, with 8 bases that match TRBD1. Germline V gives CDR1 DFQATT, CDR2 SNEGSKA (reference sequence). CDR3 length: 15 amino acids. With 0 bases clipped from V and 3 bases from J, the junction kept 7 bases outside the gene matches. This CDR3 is CSARDPTGELYEQYF. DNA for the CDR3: TGCAGTGCTAGAGACCCGACAGGGGAACTCTACGAGCAGTACTTC.

CDR3 in amino acids: CASSDTGSPHYGYTF. DNA of the CDR3: TGTGCCAGCAGCGACACAGGGTCCCCCCACTATGGCTACACCTTC. The chain recombines TRBV9 with TRBJ1-2, with a weak D call TRBD1 (6 bases). Trimming left V 3 bases short and J 3 bases short, with 15 bases between. The CDR3 length is 15 residues. Germline V gene data show CDR1 as SGDLS and CDR2 as YYNGEE. Combining the CDR3 with reference TRBV9 and TRBJ1-2 gives the whole variable domain DSGVTQTPKHLITATGQRVTLRCSPRSGDLSVYWYQQSLDQGLQFLIQYYNGEERAKGNILERFSAQQFPDLHSELNLSSLELGDSALYFCASSDTGSPHYGYTFGSGTRLTVV.

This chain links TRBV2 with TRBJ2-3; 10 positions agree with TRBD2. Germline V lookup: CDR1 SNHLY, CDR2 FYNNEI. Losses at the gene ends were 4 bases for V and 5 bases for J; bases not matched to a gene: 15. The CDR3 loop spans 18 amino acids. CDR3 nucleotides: TGTGCCAGCAGTGCGCCCCAGGAGCGGGGGGGCCGTGGAGATACGCAGTATTTT. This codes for CASSAPQERGGRGDTQYF.

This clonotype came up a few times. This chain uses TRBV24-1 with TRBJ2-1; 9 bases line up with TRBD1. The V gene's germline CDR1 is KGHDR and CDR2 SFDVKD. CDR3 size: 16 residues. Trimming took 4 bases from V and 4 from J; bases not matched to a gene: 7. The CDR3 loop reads CATSDWPGQGYNEQFF. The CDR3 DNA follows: TGTGCCACCAGTGACTGGCCGGGACAGGGTTACAATGAGCAGTTCTTC.

The CDR3 DNA follows: TGCGCCAGCAGCTACCGGGACAGTTATTACGAGCAGTACTTC. Translation: CASSYRDSYYEQYF. This chain joins TRBV4-1 and TRBJ2-7; the match to TRBD1 covers 7 bases. Germline V CDR1 and CDR2: MGHRA, YSYEKL. J gave up 4 bases and V 5 bases, and 8 bases lay outside the gene matches. The CDR3 has 14 residues.

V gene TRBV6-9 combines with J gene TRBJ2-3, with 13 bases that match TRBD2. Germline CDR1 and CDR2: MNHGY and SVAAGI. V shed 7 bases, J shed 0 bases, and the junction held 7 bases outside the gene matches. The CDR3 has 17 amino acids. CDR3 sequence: CASTVGTSGASTDTQYF. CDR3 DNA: TGTGCCAGCACCGTAGGGACTAGCGGGGCTAGCACAGATACGCAGTATTTT.

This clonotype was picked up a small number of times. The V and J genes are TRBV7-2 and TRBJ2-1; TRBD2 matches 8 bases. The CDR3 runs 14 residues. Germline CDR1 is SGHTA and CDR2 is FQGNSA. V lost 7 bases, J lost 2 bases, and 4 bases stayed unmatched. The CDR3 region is CASKTSEPYNEQFF. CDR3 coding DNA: TGTGCCAGCAAGACTAGCGAACCCTACAATGAGCAGTTCTTC.

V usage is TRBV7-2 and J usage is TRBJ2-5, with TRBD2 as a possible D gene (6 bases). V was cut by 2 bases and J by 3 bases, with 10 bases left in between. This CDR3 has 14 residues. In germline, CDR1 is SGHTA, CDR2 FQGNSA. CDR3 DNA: TGTGCCAGCAGCTTACGTCCGGGGGAAGAGACCCAGTACTTC. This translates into CASSLRPGEETQYF.